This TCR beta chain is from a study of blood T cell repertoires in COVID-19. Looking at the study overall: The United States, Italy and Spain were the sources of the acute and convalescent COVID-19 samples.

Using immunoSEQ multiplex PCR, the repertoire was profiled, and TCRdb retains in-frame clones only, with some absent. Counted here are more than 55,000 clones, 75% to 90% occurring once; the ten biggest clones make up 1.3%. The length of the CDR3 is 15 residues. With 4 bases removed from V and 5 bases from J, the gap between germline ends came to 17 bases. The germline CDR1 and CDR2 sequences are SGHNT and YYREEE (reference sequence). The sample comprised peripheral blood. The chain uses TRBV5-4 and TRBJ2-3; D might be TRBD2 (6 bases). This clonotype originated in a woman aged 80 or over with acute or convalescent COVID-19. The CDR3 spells CASSPFAPGGDTQYF. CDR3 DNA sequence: TGTGCCAGCAGCCCGTTCGCCCCCGGGGGAGATACGCAGTATTTT.